The 29 T cell receptor beta chains below were found in one sample sequenced in a study of cytomegalovirus exposure and HLA in healthy donors. Amplification used 60 Vbeta primers and 13 Jbeta primers. The assay was immunoSEQ multiplex PCR, and TCRdb's table has in-frame clones only and misses some. The sample lists about 130,000 clones; roughly four fifths were seen once. The sequenced sample consisted of PBMCs. Source of these receptors: a girl under 10 years old in good health and CMV-seronegative.

This sequence joins TRBV27 and TRBJ2-5; possible D gene TRBD1, 5 bases. The J call may be faulty, since TRBJ2-7 better matches the DNA end. This CDR3 has 11 residues. CDR1 is MNHEY, CDR2 SMNVEV, per germline (reference sequence). CDR3 protein: CASSGGAEQYF. The CDR3 region has the DNA TGTGCCAGCAGCGGTGGGGCCGAGCAGTACTTC.

The chain combines TRBV7-9 with TRBJ2-3; 8 positions match TRBD2. Looked up from germline, CDR1 is SEHNR and CDR2 is FQNEAQ (reference sequence). The CDR3 is made up of 15 amino acids. Trimming removed 5 bases from V and 5 bases from J; junction bases left unmatched: 9. In DNA form, the CDR3 reads TGTGCCAGCAGCCAACAAGCGGGAGTGGTAGATACGCAGTATTTT. This sequence encodes CASSQQAGVVDTQYF.

The V gene is TRBV10-3, the J gene TRBJ2-5; the match to TRBD2 covers 8 bases. The germline V gene encodes CDR1 ENHRY and CDR2 SYGVKD. This CDR3 has 14 residues. The ends lost 8 bases at V and 10 bases at J; junction bases unmatched: 15. The CDR3 sequence is CAISGTRGEADQYF. CDR3 sequence (DNA): TGTGCCATCTCTGGGACGCGGGGGGAAGCTGACCAGTACTTC.

This clone appeared a single time. The chain couples TRBV4-3 to TRBJ2-7; 8 nucleotides align to TRBD2. There are 14 residues in the CDR3. Trimming removed 0 bases from V and 2 bases from J; junction bases left unmatched: 0. CDR1 is LGHNA and CDR2 is YSLEER in the germline V gene. The CDR3 loop reads CASSQDSGTYEQYF. The CDR3 coding sequence is TGCGCCAGCAGCCAAGATAGCGGGACCTACGAGCAGTACTTC.

The J gene is TRBJ1-3, the V gene TRBV7-8; possibly TRBD1 for D (6 bases). The CDR3 has 15 amino acids. Germline CDR1 and CDR2: SGHVS and FQNEAQ. Trimming stripped 7 bases from V and 0 bases from J, with 13 bases between. CDR3 sequence: CASTNHRVSGNTIYF. In nucleotides, the CDR3 is TGTGCCAGCACCAATCACAGGGTCTCTGGAAACACCATATATTTT.

The V call is TRBV6-5, the J call TRBJ1-2; no firm D call. V lost 0 bases to trimming and J lost 1 base, with 6 bases between them. This CDR3 has 14 residues. CDR1 is MNHEY and CDR2 is SVGAGI in the germline V gene. This chain's CDR3 is CASSYSPGNYGYTF. The CDR3 coding sequence is TGTGCCAGCAGTTACTCGCCCGGTAACTATGGCTACACCTTC.

V gene TRBV5-6 combines with J gene TRBJ2-7; D perhaps matches TRBD2 (5 bases). Germline V gene data show CDR1 as SGHDT and CDR2 as YYEEEE. This CDR3 is built from 15 residues. Trimming removed 1 base from V and 4 bases from J, with 15 bases in between. The CDR3 here is CASSLNLQSGYEQYF. The CDR3 region has the DNA TGTGCCAGCAGCTTGAATCTCCAATCGGGATACGAGCAGTACTTC.

This clone has only one observation. The chain recombines TRBV7-2 with TRBJ2-1, with D perhaps TRBD1 (6 bases). The CDR3 covers 14 residues. Trimming pared 1 base from V and 5 bases from J, leaving 9 bases between. CDR1 is SGHTA, CDR2 FQGNSA, per germline. The CDR3 DNA follows: TGTGCCAGCAGCTTAGTAGGGGGAGACAATGAGCAGTTCTTC. Translating gives CASSLVGGDNEQFF.

The chain uses TRBV5-6 and TRBJ1-2; the D gene is possibly TRBD1 (6 bases). This CDR3 spans 14 amino acids. V gave up 4 bases and J gave up 1 base, with 11 bases separating them. Per the germline V gene, CDR1 is SGHDT and CDR2 is YYEEEE. CDR3: CASSVTGFNYGYTF. The DNA for the CDR3 is TGTGCCAGCAGCGTAACAGGGTTTAACTATGGCTACACCTTC.

The gene calls are TRBV7-2 and TRBJ1-2; tentative D call: TRBD1 (5 bases). Deletions cut 1 base from V and 4 bases from J, with 7 bases between. Germline CDR1 and CDR2: SGHTA and FQGNSA. There are 13 residues in the CDR3. CDR3 DNA sequence: TGTGCCAGCAGCTTAGACAGGCTCTATGGCTACACCTTC. It codes for CASSLDRLYGYTF.

The chain combines TRBV9 with TRBJ2-1; 10 bases agree with TRBD2. The CDR3 spans 16 residues. The V gene's germline CDR1 is SGDLS and CDR2 YYNGEE. V trimming: 3 bases; J trimming: 7 bases; junction bases outside the gene matches: 10. CDR3 coding DNA: TGTGCCAGCAGCGCAAACGGACTAGCGGCGTCAAATGAGCAGTTCTTC. Amino acid sequence: CASSANGLAASNEQFF.

CDR3 amino acids: CASSSGTRGNEQFF. Here the CDR3 DNA reads TGTGCCAGCAGCTCCGGGACTAGGGGTAATGAGCAGTTCTTC. This sequence joins TRBV4-2 and TRBJ2-1; 8 nucleotides line up with TRBD2. CDR3 size: 14 residues. After removal of 5 bases from V and 7 bases from J, the junction contained 7 bases not matched to a gene. Germline V gene sequence: CDR1 LGHNA, CDR2 YNFKEQ.

CDR3 in DNA: TGTGCCAGCCGACCGGACAGAGGCCTCTATGGCTACACCTTC. It encodes CASRPDRGLYGYTF. The chain joins TRBV6-5 to TRBJ1-2; possibly TRBD1 for D (6 bases). This CDR3 spans 14 amino acids. V was shortened by 8 bases and J by 4 bases, with 17 bases between the two germline ends. Per germline, CDR1 MNHEY and CDR2 SVGAGI.

This chain joins TRBV28 and TRBJ1-2; D unclear. V was cut by 4 bases and J by 4 bases, with 4 bases left in between. The CDR3 has 11 residues. In germline, CDR1 is MDHEN, CDR2 SYDVKM. CDR3 DNA sequence: TGTGCCAGCAGTTCTATCTATGGCTACACCTTC. This gives the protein CASSSIYGYTF.

The J gene is TRBJ2-3, the V gene TRBV5-1; TRBD2 might be the D (5 bases). Deletions cut 3 bases from V and 4 bases from J, with 6 bases between. Germline CDR1 reads SGHRS; CDR2 reads YFSETQ. This CDR3 is 12 amino acids long. The CDR3 is CASSWEPDTQYF. Written as DNA, the CDR3 is TGCGCCAGCAGCTGGGAGCCAGATACGCAGTATTTT.

The rearrangement uses TRBV19 and TRBJ2-5, with D possibly matching TRBD2 (5 bases). CDR3 length equals 15 residues. Per the germline V gene, CDR1 is LNHDA and CDR2 is SQIVND (reference sequence). V lost 8 bases and J lost 4, with 20 bases in between. CDR3: CASSNADPAGETQYF. CDR3 coding DNA: TGTGCCAGTTCTAATGCAGACCCGGCGGGAGAGACCCAGTACTTC.

The V and J genes are TRBV9 and TRBJ2-5; 8 bases map to TRBD2. The ends lost 0 bases at V and 2 bases at J; junction bases unmatched: 6. The CDR3 runs to 16 residues. CDR1 and CDR2 from the germline V gene are SGDLS and YYNGEE. CDR3 nucleotides: TGTGCCAGCAGCGTAGGGAGTAGCGGGGTTCAAGAGACCCAGTACTTC. Translating gives CASSVGSSGVQETQYF. The full variable domain, with the rest looked up from reference TRBV9 and TRBJ2-5, is DSGVTQTPKHLITATGQRVTLRCSPRSGDLSVYWYQQSLDQGLQFLIQYYNGEERAKGNILERFSAQQFPDLHSELNLSSLELGDSALYFCASSVGSSGVQETQYFGPGTRLLVL.

This chain joins TRBV7-8 and TRBJ1-2; 10 bases line up with TRBD1. The trim removed 5 bases at V and 5 bases at J, leaving 5 bases unmatched. Germline V gene sequence: CDR1 SGHVS, CDR2 FQNEAQ. The CDR3 extends over 14 amino acids. CDR3: CASSPGQGVYGYTF. Written as DNA, the CDR3 is TGTGCCAGCAGCCCAGGACAGGGGGTTTATGGCTACACCTTC.

V usage is TRBV5-1 and J usage is TRBJ2-7; 10 bases agree with TRBD2. Germline CDR1 is SGHRS and CDR2 is YFSETQ. This CDR3 has 16 residues. The ends lost 0 bases at V and 1 base at J; junction bases unmatched: 4. The CDR3 DNA is TGCGCCAGCAGCTTGGCCTCTAGCGGGAGTTCCTACGAGCAGTACTTC. Its translation: CASSLASSGSSYEQYF.

J is TRBJ1-2 and V is TRBV30, with D perhaps matching TRBD1 (5 bases). CDR1 and CDR2 (germline): GTSNPN, SVGIG (reference sequence). This CDR3 is 17 amino acids long. The V end was cut by 4 bases, the J end by 5 bases, with 26 bases between. The CDR3 sequence is CAWMETEAPSSWYGYTF. CDR3 nucleotide sequence: TGTGCCTGGATGGAGACAGAGGCCCCCTCCTCTTGGTATGGCTACACCTTC.

The chain joins TRBV4-2 to TRBJ2-5, with 7 bases matching TRBD2. With the DNA end fitting TRBJ2-7 better, the J assignment may be wrong. The CDR3 sequence is 15 residues long. Germline CDR1 is LGHNA and CDR2 is YNFKEQ. CDR3 DNA: TGTGCCAGCAGCCATGCGGGACTATTACACTACGAGCAGTACTTC. Translated, it gives CASSHAGLLHYEQYF.

The gene calls are TRBV7-2 and TRBJ1-2; D possibly corresponds to TRBD1 (5 bases). Looked up from germline, CDR1 is SGHTA and CDR2 is FQGNSA. The CDR3 sequence is 13 residues long. V shed 3 bases and J shed 0 bases, with 5 bases lying between them. In DNA form, the CDR3 reads TGTGCCAGCAGCTTGACAGCTAACTATGGCTACACCTTC. Translating gives CASSLTANYGYTF.

The sample holds one count of this clone. The sample holds other DNA sequences that translate to the same CDR3. The rearrangement uses TRBV5-4 and TRBJ2-5; TRBD2 matches at 8 bases. V trimming: 5 bases; J trimming: 3 bases; junction bases outside the gene matches: 15. The CDR3 runs to 17 residues. Germline assignment: CDR1 SGHNT and CDR2 YYREEE (reference sequence). This CDR3 is CASSLWRGSGEKETQYF. The CDR3 DNA is TGTGCCAGCAGTCTTTGGCGAGGTAGCGGGGAAAAAGAGACCCAGTACTTC.

This clone was found once. The chain combines TRBV30 with TRBJ1-2, with D possibly TRBD1 on 6 matching bases. Per the germline V gene, CDR1 is GTSNPN and CDR2 is SVGIG (reference sequence). V lost 0 bases, J lost 8 bases, and 13 bases lay in between. CDR3 length: 13 amino acids. The CDR3 region is CAWSVSGDGGYTF. CDR3 DNA sequence: TGTGCCTGGAGTGTCTCAGGGGATGGGGGCTACACCTTC.

The V call is TRBV9, the J call TRBJ2-3, with 15 bases fitting TRBD2. The CDR3 length is 18 residues. Germline V CDR1 and CDR2: SGDLS, YYNGEE. Trimming at V came to 4 bases and at J to 0 bases, leaving 6 bases not matched to a gene. The CDR3 loop reads CASSSGLAGGTSTDTQYF. In nucleotides, the CDR3 is TGTGCCAGCAGCTCCGGACTAGCGGGAGGGACTAGCACAGATACGCAGTATTTT. Combining the CDR3 with reference TRBV9 and TRBJ2-3 gives the whole variable domain DSGVTQTPKHLITATGQRVTLRCSPRSGDLSVYWYQQSLDQGLQFLIQYYNGEERAKGNILERFSAQQFPDLHSELNLSSLELGDSALYFCASSSGLAGGTSTDTQYFGPGTRLTVL.

The chain has TRBV7-2 and TRBJ2-3; D gene ambiguous. Trimming shortened V by 1 base and J by 3 bases, and 11 bases separated the two germline ends. This CDR3 is 15 amino acids long. Germline V CDR1 and CDR2: SGHTA, FQGNSA. This chain's CDR3 is CASSLGLGLTDTQYF. For the CDR3, the DNA is TGTGCCAGCAGCTTAGGGCTAGGTTTGACAGATACGCAGTATTTT.

This chain connects TRBV29-1 to TRBJ1-2; a possible D gene is TRBD1 (6 bases). This CDR3 has 13 residues. V lost 4 bases to trimming and J lost 0 bases, with 9 bases between them. Germline CDR1 is SQVTM and CDR2 is ANQGSEA. The CDR3: CSVVRTANYGYTF. The CDR3 bases are TGCAGCGTTGTGAGGACAGCTAACTATGGCTACACCTTC.

The chain employs TRBV4-2 and TRBJ2-1, with 11 bases matching TRBD1. The CDR3 consists of 14 residues. Germline CDR1 is LGHNA and CDR2 is YNFKEQ. J gave up 10 bases and V 1 base, and 3 bases lay outside the gene matches. The CDR3 DNA follows: TGTGCCAGCAGCCAAGGGACAGGGGGCAGGGAGCAGTTCTTC. Translating gives CASSQGTGGREQFF.

The chain has TRBV9 and TRBJ2-5; 8 bases align to TRBD2. The closer fit of TRBJ2-7 to the DNA end suggests the J call may be wrong. CDR1 is SGDLS, CDR2 YYNGEE, per germline. The CDR3 totals 14 residues. This CDR3 reads CASSPGLGPGEQYF. The CDR3 bases are TGTGCCAGCAGCCCGGGACTAGGCCCTGGCGAGCAGTACTTC.